The 10 T cell receptor beta chains below were found in one sample sequenced in a study of T cell repertoires in cytomegalovirus infection. No antigen has been identified for these receptors. TCRdb analysed the reads with MiXCR anew, one entry per CDR3 protein. The data contain 650,000 to 900,000 distinct CDR3 sequences, around a third of them seen just once; the ten biggest clones take up over 10%. The material sequenced was cultured CD8+ T cells from PBMCs, taken from culture after CMV antigen stimulation. Source of these receptors: a human donor in good health (CMV status not recorded). Some clones in this sample may be carry-over from other donors' samples.

The chain combines TRBV6-5 with TRBJ2-7; 7 nucleotides line up with TRBD2. The CDR3 covers 16 residues. V gave up 0 bases and J gave up 2 bases; unmatched junction bases: 7. CDR1 and CDR2 from the germline V gene are MNHEY and SVGAGI. The CDR3 loop reads CASSYSTSSIAYEQYF. The CDR3 DNA sequence: TGTGCCAGCAGTTACTCGACTAGCTCTATAGCCTACGAGCAGTACTTC.

This clonotype was detected only a few times. The chain couples TRBV4-2 to TRBJ2-1; 11 bases match TRBD2. The V segment lost 0 bases and the J segment 8 bases; nucleotides outside the gene matches: 9. The germline V gene encodes CDR1 LGHNA and CDR2 YNFKEQ. This CDR3 has 17 residues. The CDR3 is CASSQELAGGNIHEQFF. CDR3 sequence (DNA): TGTGCCAGCAGCCAAGAATTAGCGGGGGGGAATATTCATGAGCAGTTCTTC.

This clonotype was detected only a few times. The chain is built from TRBV12-3 or TRBV12-4 and TRBJ2-1, with 7 bases aligning to TRBD2. V was clipped by 3 bases and J by 5 bases; unmatched bases: 13. This CDR3 has 17 residues. CDR3 nucleotide sequence: TGTGCCAGCAGTTTCCAAGCGGGGCTCCACTTGGACAATGAGCAGTTCTTC. Translation gives CASSFQAGLHLDNEQFF.

This clonotype was picked up many times. The rearrangement uses TRBV12-3 or TRBV12-4 and TRBJ1-5; D is unresolved. This CDR3 contains 16 residues. Trimming removed 5 bases from V and 0 bases from J, with 14 bases in between. The CDR3 nucleotides are TGTGCCAGCAGTACCCAGGACGATTATAGCAATCAGCCCCAGCATTTT. Protein product: CASSTQDDYSNQPQHF.

This clonotype was counted many times. The chain links TRBV12-3 or TRBV12-4 to TRBJ2-2; 8 bases are a match to TRBD1. The CDR3 runs to 13 residues. V dropped 8 bases and J dropped 6; count of bases not matched to a gene: 5. The CDR3 sequence is CASWDRSSGELFF. The CDR3, as DNA: TGTGCCAGCTGGGACAGGAGTTCCGGGGAGCTGTTTTTT.

For this clonotype: Germline and junction disagree at one end, which may indicate a read error. The chain has TRBV29-1 and TRBJ2-2; TRBD2 is a possible D gene (5 bases). Germline V gives CDR1 SQVTM, CDR2 ANQGSEA. The CDR3 runs 17 residues. CDR3 DNA sequence: TGCGGCGTTGAAGATCCTCTACGAGCCGGGGACACCGGGGAGCTGTTTTTT. It codes for CGVEDPLRAGDTGELFF.

The rearrangement links TRBV4-1 to TRBJ2-1; a weak D match, TRBD2 (5 bases). CDR3 length: 12 residues. Between the trimmed V and J ends, which lost 5 bases and 10 bases, there was a span of 12 bases. Looked up from germline, CDR1 is MGHRA and CDR2 is YSYEKL. CDR3 in amino acids: CASSSSSGEQFF. Written as DNA, the CDR3 is TGCGCCAGCAGCAGCTCGAGCGGCGAGCAGTTCTTC.

The table lists this clonotype with a few counts. This chain connects TRBV27 to TRBJ1-1; D might be TRBD1 (6 bases). The germline V and J ends were trimmed by 9 bases and 1 base, with 15 bases remaining between them. The CDR3 covers 14 residues. Looked up from germline, CDR1 is MNHEY and CDR2 is SMNVEV (reference sequence). For the CDR3, the DNA is TGTGCCAGTGGATCAGGGGTGGGGAACACTGAAGCTTTCTTT. It specifies CASGSGVGNTEAFF.

This clonotype was picked up a small number of times. The CDR3 loop is CASGRGPYNEQFF. CDR3 sequence (DNA): TGTGCCAGCGGACGGGGACCCTACAATGAGCAGTTCTTC. This chain joins TRBV27 and TRBJ2-1; D is tentatively TRBD1 or TRBD2 (5 bases each). Trimming stripped 8 bases from V and 2 bases from J, with 10 bases between. CDR1 and CDR2 from the germline V gene are MNHEY and SMNVEV (reference sequence). The CDR3 loop spans 13 amino acids.

CDR3 region: CASSPLAGGDNEQFF. CDR3 in DNA: TGTGCCAGCAGTCCCCTAGCGGGGGGCGACAATGAGCAGTTCTTC. The chain uses TRBV11-1 and TRBJ2-1; 11 bases match TRBD2. The germline CDR1 and CDR2 sequences are SGHAT and FQDESV (reference sequence). This CDR3 has 15 residues. V lost 6 bases, J lost 5 bases, and 6 bases stayed unmatched.